This TCR beta chain stems from a study of beta chain features in type 1 diabetes. Germline loops: CDR1 SGHTA, CDR2 FQGNSA. Trimming took 5 bases from V and 7 from J; bases not matched to a gene: 2. CDR3 length equals 13 residues. The isolated RNA, all of it, was reverse transcribed, so expressed TCRB transcripts were what got sequenced. Measured with immunoSEQ multiplex PCR; TCRdb has only the in-frame clones, and not every one. The repertoire holds hundreds of thousands of clones, with around 10% as singletons. This rearrangement joins TRBV7-2 to TRBJ2-1, with 10 nucleotides matching TRBD1. The source of this sequence is a woman under 30 in good health. Sequenced sample: naive CD4+ T cells from blood. CDR3 sequence reads: CASSPGQGNEQFF. CDR3 nucleotides: TGTGCCAGCAGCCCGGGACAGGGGAATGAGCAGTTCTTC.